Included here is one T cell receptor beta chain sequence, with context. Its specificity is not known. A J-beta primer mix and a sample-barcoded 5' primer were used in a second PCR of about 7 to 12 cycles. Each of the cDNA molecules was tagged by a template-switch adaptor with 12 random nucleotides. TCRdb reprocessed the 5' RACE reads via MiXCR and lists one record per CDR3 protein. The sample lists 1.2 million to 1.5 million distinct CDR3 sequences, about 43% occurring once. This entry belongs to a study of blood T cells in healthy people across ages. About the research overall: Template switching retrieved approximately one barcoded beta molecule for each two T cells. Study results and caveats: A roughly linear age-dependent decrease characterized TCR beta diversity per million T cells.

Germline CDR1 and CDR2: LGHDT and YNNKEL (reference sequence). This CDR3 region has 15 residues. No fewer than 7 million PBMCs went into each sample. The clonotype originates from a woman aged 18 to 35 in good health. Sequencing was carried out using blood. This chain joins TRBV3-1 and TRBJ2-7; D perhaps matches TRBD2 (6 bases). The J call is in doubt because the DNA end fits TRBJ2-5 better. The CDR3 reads CASSPRTIQEETQYF. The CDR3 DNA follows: TGTGCCAGCAGTCCGAGGACTATCCAGGAGGAGACCCAGTACTTC.